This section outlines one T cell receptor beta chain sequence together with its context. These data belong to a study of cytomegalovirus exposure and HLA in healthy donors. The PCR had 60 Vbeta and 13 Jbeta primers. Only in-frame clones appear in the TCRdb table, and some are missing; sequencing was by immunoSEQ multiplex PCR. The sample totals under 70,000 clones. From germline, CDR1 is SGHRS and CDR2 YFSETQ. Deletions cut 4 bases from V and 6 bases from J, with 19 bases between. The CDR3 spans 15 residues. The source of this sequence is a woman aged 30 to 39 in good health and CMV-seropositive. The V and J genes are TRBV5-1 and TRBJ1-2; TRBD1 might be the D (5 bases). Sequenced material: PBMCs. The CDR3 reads CASSGEGPLRNGYTF. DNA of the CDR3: TGCGCCAGCAGCGGGGAGGGACCACTTCGGAATGGCTACACCTTC.